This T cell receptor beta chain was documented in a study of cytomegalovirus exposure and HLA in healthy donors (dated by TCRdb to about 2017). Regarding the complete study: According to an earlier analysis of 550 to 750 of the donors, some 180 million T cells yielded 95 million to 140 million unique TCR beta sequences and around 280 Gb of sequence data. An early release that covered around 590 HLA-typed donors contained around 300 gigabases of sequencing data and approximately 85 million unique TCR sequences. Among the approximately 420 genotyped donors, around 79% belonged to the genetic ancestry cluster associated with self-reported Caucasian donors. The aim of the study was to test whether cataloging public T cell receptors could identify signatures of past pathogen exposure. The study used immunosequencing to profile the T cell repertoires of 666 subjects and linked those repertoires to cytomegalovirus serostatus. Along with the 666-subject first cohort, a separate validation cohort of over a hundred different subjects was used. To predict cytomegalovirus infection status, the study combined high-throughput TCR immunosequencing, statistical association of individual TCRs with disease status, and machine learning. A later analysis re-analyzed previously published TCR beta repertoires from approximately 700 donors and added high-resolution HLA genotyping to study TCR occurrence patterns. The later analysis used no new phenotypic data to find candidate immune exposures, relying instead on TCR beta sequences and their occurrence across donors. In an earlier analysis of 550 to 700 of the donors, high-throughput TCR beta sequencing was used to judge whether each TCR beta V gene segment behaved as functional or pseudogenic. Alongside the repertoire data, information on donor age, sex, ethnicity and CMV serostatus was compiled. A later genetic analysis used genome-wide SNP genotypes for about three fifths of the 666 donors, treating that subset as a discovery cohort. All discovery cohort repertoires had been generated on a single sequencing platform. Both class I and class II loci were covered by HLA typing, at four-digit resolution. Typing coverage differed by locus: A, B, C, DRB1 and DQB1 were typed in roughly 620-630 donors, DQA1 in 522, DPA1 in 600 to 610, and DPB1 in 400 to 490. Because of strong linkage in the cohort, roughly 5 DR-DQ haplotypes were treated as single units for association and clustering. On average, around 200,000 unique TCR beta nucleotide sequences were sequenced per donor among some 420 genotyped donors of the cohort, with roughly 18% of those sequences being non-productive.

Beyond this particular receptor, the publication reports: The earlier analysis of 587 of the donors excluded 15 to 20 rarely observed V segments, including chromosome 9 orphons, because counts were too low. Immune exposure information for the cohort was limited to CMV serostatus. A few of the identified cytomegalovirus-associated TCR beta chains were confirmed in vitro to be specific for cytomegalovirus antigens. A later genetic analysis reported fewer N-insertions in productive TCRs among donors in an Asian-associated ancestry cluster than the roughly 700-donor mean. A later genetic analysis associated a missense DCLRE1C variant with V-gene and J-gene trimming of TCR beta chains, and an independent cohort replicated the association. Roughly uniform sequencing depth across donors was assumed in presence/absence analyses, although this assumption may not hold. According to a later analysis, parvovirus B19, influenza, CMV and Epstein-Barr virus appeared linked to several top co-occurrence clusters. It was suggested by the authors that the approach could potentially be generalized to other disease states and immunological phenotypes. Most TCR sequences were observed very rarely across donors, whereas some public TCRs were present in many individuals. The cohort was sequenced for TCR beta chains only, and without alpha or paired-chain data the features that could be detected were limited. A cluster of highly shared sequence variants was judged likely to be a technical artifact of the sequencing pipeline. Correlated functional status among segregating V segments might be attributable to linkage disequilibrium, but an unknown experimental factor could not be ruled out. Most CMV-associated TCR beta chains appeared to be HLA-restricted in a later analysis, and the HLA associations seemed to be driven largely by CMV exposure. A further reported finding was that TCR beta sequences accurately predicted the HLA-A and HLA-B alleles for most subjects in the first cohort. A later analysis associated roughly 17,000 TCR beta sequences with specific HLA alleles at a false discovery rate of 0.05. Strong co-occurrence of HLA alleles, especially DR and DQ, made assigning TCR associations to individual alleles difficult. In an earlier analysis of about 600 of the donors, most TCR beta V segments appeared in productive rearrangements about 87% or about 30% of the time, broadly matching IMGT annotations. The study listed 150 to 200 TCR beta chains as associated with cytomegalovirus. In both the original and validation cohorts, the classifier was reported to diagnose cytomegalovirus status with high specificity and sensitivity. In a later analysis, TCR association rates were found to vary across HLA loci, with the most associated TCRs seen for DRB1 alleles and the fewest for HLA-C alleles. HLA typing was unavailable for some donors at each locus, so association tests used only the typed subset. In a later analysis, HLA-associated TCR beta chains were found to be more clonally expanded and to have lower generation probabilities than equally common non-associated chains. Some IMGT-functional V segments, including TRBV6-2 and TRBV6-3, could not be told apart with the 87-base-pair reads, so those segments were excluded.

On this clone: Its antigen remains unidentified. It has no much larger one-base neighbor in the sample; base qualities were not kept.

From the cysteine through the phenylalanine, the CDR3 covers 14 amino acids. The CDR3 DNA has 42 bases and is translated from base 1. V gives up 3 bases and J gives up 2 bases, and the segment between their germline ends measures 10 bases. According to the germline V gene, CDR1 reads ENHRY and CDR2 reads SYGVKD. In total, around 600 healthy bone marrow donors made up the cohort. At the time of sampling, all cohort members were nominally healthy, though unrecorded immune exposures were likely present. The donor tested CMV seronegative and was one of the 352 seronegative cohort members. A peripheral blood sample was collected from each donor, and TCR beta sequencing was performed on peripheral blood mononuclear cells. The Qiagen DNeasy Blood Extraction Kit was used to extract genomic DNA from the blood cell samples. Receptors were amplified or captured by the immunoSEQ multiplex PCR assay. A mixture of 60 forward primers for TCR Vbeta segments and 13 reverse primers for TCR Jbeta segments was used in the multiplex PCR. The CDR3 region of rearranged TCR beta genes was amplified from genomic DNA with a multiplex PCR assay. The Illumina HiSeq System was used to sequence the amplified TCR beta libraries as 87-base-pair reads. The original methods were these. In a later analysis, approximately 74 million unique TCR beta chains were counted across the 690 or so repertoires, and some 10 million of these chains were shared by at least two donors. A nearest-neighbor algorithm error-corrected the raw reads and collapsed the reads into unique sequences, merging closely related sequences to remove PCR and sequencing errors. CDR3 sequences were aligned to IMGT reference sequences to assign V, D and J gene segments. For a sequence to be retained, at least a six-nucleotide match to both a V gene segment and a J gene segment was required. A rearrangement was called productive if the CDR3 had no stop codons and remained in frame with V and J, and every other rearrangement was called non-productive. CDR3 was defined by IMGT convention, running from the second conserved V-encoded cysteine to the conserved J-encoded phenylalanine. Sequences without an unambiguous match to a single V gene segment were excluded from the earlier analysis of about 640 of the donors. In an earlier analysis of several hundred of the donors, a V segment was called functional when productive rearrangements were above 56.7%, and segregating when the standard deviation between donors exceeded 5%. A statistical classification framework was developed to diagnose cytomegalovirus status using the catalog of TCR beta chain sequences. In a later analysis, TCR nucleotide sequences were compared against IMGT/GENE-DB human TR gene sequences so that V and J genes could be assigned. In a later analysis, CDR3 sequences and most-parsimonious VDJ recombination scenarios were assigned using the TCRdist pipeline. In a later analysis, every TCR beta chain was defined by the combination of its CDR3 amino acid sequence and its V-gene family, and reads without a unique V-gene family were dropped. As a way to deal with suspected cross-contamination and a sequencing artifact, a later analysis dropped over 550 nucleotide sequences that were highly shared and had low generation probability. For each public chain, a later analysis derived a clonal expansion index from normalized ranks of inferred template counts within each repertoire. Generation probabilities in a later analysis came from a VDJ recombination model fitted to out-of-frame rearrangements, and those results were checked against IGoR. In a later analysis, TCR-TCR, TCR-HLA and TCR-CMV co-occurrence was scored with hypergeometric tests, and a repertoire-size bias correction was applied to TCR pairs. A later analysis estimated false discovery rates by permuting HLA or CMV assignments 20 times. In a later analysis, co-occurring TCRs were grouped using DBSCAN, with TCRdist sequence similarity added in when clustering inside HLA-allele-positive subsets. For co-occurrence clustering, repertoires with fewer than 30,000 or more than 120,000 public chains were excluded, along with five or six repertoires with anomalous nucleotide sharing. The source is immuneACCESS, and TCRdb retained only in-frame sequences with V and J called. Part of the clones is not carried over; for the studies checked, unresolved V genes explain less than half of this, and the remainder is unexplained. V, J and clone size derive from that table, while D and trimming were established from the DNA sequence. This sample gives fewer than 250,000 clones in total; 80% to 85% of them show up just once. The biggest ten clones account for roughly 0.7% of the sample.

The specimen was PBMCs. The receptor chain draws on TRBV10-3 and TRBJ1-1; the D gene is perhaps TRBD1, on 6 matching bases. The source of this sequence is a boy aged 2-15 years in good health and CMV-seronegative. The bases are TGTGCCATCAGTGAACCCAGGGGTAACACTGAAGCTTTCTTT. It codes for CAISEPRGNTEAFF.